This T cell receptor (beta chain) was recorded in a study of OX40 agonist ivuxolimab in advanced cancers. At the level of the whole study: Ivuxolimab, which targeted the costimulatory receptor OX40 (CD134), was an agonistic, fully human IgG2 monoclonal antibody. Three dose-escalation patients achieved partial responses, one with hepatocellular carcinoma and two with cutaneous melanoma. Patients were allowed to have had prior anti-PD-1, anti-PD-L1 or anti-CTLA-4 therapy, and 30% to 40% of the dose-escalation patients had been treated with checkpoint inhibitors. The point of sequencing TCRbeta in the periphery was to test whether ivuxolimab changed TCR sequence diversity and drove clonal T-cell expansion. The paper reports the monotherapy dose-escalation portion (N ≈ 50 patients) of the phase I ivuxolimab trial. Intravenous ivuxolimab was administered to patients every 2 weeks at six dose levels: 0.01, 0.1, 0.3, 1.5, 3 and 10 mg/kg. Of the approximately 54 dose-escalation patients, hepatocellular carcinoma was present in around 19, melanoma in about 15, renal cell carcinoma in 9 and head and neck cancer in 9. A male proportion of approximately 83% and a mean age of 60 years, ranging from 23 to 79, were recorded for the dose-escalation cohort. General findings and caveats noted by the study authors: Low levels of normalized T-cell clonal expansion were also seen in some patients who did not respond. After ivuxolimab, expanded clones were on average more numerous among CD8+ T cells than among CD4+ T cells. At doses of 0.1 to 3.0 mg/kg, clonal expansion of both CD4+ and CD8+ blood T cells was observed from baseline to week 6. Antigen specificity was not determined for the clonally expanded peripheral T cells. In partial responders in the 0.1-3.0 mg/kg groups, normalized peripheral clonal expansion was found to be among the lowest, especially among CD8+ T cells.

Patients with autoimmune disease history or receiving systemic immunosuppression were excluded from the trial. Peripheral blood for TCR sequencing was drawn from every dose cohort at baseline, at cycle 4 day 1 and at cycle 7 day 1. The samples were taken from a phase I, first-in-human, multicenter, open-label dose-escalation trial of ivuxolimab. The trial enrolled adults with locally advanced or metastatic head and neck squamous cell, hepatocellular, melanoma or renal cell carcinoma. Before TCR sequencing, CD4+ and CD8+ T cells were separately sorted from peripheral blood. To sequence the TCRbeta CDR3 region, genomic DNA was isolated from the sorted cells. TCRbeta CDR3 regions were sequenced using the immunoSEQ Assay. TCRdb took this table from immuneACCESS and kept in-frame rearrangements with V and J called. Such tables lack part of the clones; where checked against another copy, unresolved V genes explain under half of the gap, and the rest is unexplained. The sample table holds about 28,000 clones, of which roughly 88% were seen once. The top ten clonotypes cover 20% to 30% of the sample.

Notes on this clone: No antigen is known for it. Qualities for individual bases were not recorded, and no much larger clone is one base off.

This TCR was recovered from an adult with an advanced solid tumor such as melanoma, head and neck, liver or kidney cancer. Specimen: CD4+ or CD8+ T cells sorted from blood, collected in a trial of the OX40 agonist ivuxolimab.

The DNA reads as follows: TGCGCCAGCAGCCAAATTGGACTAGCGGATCGCTCTGGGGCCAACGTCCTGACTTTC. This encodes CASSQIGLADRSGANVLTF. The rearranged chain carries TRBV4-1 and TRBJ2-6, with 10 junctional bases fitting TRBD2. The germline V gene encodes CDR1 MGHRA and CDR2 YSYEKL. There are 19 amino acids in the CDR3, from cysteine to phenylalanine inclusive. The DNA shown is the 57-base CDR3, in frame from base 1. Unmatched junction bases come to 7, with V trimmed by 2 bases and J by 0 bases.